The rows below give T cell receptor beta chains drawn from one sample of a study of blood T cells in healthy people across ages. A single record per CDR3 protein comes from TCRdb applying MiXCR to the 5' RACE reads. The top ten hold under 25% of the sample, which has approximately 2,000,000 distinct CDR3 sequences, 30% to 40% seen once. The sample consisted of blood. The receptors shown here come from a human donor in good health. Each CDR3 is given without its conserved first and last residue. A D gene is named only where the DNA matches it firmly.

j_gene,v_gene,d_gene,CDR3aa
TRBJ1-2,TRBV12-3/TRBV12-4,-,ASSEDNYGYT
TRBJ2-1,TRBV20-1,TRBD2,SAPALAGEGNEQF
TRBJ2-3,TRBV19,TRBD1,ASSYGTVRVLTDTQY
TRBJ2-5,TRBV12-3/TRBV12-4,-,ASGRTLSLGHETQY
TRBJ2-5,TRBV7-3,-,ASSLEGKTQY
TRBJ1-5,TRBV6-5,-,ASSYSGRQPQH
TRBJ1-5,TRBV20-1,-,SAGFNQPQH
TRBJ2-5,TRBV15,TRBD2,ATSRRLAGGGETQY
TRBJ2-2,TRBV12-3/TRBV12-4,TRBD1,ASRVGTGRAGELF
-,TRBV13,TRBD1,ASGPLGQGAYEQY
-,TRBV7-9,-,ASSSTYDEQY
TRBJ1-5,TRBV6-1,-,ASNGQGNSNQPQH